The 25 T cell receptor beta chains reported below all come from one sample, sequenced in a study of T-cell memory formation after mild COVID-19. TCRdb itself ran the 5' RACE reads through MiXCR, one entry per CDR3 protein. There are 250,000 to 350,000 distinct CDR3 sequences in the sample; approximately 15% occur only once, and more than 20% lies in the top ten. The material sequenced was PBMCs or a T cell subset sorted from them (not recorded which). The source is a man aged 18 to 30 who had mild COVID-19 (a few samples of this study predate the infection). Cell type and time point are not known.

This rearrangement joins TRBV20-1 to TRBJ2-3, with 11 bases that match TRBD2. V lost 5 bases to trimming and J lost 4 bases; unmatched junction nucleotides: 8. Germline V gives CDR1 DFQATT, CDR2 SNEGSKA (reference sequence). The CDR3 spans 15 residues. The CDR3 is CSAGSSGGASDTQYF. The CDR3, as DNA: TGCAGTGCTGGAAGTAGCGGGGGGGCCTCAGATACGCAGTATTTT.

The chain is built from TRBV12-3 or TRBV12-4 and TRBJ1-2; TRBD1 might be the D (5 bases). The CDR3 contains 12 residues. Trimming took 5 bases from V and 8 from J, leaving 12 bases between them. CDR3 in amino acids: CASSGTHIGYTF. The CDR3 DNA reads TGTGCCAGCAGTGGGACTCACATCGGCTACACCTTC.

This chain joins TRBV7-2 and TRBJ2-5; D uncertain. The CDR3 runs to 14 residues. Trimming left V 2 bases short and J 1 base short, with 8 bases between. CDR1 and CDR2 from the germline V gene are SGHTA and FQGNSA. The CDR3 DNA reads TGTGCCAGCAGCTTACGGGTTAGCCAAGAGACCCAGTACTTC. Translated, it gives CASSLRVSQETQYF. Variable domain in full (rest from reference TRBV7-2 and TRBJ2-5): GAGVSQSPSNKVTEKGKDVELRCDPISGHTALYWYRQSLGQGLEFLIYFQGNSAPDKSGLPSDRFSAERTGGSVSTLTIQRTQQEDSAVYLCASSLRVSQETQYFGPGTRLLVL.

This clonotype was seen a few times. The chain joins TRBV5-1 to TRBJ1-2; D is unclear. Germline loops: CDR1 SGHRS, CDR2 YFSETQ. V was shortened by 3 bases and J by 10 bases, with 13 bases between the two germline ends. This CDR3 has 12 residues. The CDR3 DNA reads TGCGCCAGCAGCTGGCCTGACGGCACCTACACCTTC. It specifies CASSWPDGTYTF.

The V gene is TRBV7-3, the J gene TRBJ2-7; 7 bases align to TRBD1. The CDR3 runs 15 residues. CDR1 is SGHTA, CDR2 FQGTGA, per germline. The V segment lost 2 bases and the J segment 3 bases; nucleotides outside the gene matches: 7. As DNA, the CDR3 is TGTGCCAGCAGCTTATCAGGGGGAGAGGGCTACGAGCAGTACTTC. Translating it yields CASSLSGGEGYEQYF.

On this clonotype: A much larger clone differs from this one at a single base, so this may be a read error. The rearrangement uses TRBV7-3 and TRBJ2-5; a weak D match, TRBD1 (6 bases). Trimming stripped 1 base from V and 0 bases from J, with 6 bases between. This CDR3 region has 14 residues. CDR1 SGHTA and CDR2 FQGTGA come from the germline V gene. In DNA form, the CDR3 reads TGTGCCAGCAGCTTAAACAGGGACCAAGAGACCCAGTACTTC. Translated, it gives CASSLNRDQETQYF.

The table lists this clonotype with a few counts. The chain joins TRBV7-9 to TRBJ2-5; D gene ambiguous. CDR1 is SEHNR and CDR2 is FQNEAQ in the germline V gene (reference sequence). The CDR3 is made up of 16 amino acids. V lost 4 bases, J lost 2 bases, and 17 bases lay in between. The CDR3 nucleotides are TGTGCCAGCAGCTCCACGGTAAAGGACGGTCAAGAGACCCAGTACTTC. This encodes CASSSTVKDGQETQYF.

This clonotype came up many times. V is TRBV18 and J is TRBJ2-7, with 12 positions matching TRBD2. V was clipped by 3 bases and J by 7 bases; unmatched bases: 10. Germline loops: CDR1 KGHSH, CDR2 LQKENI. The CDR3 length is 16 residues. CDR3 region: CASSPITSGRTGEQYF. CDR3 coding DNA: TGTGCCAGCTCACCGATAACTAGCGGGAGGACGGGGGAGCAGTACTTC.

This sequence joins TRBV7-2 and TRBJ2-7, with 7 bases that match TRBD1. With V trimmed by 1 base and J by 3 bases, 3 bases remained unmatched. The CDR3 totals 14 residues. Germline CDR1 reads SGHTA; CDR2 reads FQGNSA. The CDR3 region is CASSLDHRGYEQYF. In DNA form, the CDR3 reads TGTGCCAGCAGCTTAGATCACAGGGGCTACGAGCAGTACTTC.

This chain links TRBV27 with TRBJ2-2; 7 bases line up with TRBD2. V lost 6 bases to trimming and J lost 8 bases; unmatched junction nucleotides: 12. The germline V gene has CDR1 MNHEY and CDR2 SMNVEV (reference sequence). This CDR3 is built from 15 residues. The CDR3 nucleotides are TGTGCCAGCAGCGGGGGGACCCTCGTTGGTGGGGAGCTGTTTTTT. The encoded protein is CASSGGTLVGGELFF.

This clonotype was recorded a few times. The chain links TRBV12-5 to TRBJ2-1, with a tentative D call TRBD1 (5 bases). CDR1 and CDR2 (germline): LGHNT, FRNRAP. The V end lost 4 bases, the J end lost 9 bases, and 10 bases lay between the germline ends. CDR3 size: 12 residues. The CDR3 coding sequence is TGTGCTAGTGGTTCAATAAGGGGTGAGCAGTTCTTC. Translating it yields CASGSIRGEQFF.

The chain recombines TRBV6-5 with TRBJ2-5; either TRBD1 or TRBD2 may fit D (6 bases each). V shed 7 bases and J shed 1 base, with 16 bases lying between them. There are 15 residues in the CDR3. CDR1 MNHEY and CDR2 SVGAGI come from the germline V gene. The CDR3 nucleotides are TGTGCCAGCACCTCCCCGGGGGCCGTCCAAGAGACCCAGTACTTC. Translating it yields CASTSPGAVQETQYF.

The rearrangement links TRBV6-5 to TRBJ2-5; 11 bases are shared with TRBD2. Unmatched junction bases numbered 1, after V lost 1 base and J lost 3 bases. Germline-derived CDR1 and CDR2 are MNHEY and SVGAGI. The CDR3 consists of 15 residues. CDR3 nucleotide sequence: TGTGCCAGCAGTTACTGGGGACTAGCGGAAGAGACCCAGTACTTC. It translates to CASSYWGLAEETQYF.

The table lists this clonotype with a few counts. This chain's CDR3 is CASSPLQGPGDQPQHF. In nucleotides, the CDR3 is TGTGCCAGCAGTCCCCTACAGGGTCCGGGGGATCAGCCCCAGCATTTT. V and J are TRBV6-2 or TRBV6-3 and TRBJ1-5, with D tentatively TRBD1 (6 bases). The CDR3 loop spans 16 amino acids. V lost 5 bases to trimming and J lost 5 bases, with 19 bases between them. Germline lookup yields CDR1 MNHEY and CDR2 SVGEGT.

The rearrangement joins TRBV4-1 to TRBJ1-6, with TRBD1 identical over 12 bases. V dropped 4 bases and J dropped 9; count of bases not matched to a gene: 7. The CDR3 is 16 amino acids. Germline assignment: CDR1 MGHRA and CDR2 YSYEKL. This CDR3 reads CASSPWGQGARSPLHF. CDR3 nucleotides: TGCGCCAGCAGCCCCTGGGGACAGGGGGCTCGTTCACCCCTCCACTTT.

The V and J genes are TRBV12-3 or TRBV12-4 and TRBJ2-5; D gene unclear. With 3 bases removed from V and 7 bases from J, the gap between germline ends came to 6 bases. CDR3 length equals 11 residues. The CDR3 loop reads CASSLRRTQYF. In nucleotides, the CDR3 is TGTGCCAGCAGTTTGAGAAGGACCCAGTACTTC.

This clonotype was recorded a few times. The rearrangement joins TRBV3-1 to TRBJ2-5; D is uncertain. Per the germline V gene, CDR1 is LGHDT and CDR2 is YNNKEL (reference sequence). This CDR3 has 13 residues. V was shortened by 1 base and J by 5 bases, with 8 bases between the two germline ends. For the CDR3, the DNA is TGTGCCAGCAGCCAAGGGCCCTTGGAGACCCAGTACTTC. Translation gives CASSQGPLETQYF.

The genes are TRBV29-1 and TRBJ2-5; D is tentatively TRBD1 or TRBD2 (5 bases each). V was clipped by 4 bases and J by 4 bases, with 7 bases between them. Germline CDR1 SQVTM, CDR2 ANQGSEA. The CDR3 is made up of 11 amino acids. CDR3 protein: CSVVGAETQYF. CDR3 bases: TGCAGCGTTGTCGGGGCAGAGACCCAGTACTTC.

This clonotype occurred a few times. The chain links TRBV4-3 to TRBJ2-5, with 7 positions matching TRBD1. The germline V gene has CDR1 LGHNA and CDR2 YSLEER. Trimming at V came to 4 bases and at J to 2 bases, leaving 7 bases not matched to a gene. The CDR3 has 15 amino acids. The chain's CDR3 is CASSRYGTDQETQYF. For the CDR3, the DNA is TGCGCCAGCAGCCGTTACGGGACAGATCAAGAGACCCAGTACTTC.

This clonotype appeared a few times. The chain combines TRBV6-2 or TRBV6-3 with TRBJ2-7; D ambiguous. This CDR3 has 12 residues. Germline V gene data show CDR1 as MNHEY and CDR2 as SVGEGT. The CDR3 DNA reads TGTGCCAGCAGTCACTCTCGGTACGAGCAGTACGTC. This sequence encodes CASSHSRYEQYV.

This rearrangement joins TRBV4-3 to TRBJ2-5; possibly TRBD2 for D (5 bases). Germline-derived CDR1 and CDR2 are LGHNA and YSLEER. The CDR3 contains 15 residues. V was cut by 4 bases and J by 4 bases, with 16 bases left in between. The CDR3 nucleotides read TGCGCCAGCAGCCCCCAAGGAGGTTATTCAGAGACCCAGTACTTC. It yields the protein CASSPQGGYSETQYF.

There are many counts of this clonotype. This chain's CDR3 is CASGPGGGETQYF. The CDR3 nucleotides are TGTGCCAGCGGGCCTGGGGGTGGGGAGACCCAGTACTTC. This chain uses TRBV27 with TRBJ2-5; D may correspond to TRBD1 or TRBD2 (5 bases each). The CDR3 has 13 amino acids. Trimming removed 8 bases from V and 5 bases from J, with 15 bases in between. Germline V gene data show CDR1 as MNHEY and CDR2 as SMNVEV (reference sequence).

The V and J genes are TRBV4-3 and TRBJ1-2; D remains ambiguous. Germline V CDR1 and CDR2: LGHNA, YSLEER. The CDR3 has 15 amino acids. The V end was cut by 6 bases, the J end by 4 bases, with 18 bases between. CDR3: CASRLKGGIRYGYTF. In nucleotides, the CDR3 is TGCGCCAGCAGACTAAAGGGAGGGATCCGCTATGGCTACACCTTC.

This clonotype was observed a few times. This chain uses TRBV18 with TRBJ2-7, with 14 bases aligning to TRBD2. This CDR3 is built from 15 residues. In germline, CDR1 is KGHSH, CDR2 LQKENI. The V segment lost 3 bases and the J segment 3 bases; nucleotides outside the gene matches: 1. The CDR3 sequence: CASSPTSGGVYEQYV. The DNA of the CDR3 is TGTGCCAGCTCACCGACTAGCGGGGGGGTCTACGAGCAGTACGTC.

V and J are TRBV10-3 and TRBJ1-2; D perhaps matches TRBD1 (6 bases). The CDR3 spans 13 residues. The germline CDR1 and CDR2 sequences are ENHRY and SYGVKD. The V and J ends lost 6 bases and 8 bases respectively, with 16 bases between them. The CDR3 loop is CAIRGDNLRGYTF. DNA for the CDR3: TGTGCCATCAGAGGGGACAACCTAAGAGGCTACACCTTC.